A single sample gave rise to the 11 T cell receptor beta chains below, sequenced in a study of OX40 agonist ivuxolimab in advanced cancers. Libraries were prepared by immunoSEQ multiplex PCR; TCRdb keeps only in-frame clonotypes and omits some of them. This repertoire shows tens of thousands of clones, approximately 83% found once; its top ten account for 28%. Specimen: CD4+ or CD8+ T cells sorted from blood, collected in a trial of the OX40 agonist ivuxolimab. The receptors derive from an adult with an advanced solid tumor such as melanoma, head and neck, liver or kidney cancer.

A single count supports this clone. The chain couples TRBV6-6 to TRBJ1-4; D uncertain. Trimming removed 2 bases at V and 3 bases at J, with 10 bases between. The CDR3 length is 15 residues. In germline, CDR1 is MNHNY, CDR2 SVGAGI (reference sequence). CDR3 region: CASSYLGGANEKLFF. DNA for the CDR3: TGTGCCAGCAGTTACCTCGGCGGGGCTAATGAAAAACTGTTTTTT.

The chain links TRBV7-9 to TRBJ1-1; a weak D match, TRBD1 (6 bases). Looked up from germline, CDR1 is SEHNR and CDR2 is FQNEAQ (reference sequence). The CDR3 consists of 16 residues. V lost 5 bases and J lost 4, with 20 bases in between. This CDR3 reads CASSPVRVGAFTEAFF. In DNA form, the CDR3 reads TGTGCCAGCAGCCCCGTTAGGGTGGGGGCCTTCACTGAAGCTTTCTTT.

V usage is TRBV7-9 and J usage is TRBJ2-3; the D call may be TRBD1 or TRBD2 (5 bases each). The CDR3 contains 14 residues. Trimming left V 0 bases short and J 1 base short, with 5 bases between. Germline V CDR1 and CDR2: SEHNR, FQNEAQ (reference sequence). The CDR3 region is CASSLAGGTDTQYF. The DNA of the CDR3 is TGTGCCAGCAGCTTAGCGGGGGGCACAGATACGCAGTATTTT.

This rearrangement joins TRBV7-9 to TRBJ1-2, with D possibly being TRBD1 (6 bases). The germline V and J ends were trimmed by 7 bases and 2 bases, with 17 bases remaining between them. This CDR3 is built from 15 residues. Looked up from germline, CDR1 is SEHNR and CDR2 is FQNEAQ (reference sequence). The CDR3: CASIQGGAGNYGYTF. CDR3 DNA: TGTGCCAGCATCCAAGGGGGGGCCGGGAACTATGGCTACACCTTC.

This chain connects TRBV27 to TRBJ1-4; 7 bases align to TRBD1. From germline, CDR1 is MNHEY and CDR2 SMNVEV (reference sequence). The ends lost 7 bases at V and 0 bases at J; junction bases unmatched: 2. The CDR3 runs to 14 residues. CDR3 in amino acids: CASKTGATNEKLFF. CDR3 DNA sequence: TGTGCCAGCAAAACAGGGGCAACTAATGAAAAACTGTTTTTT.

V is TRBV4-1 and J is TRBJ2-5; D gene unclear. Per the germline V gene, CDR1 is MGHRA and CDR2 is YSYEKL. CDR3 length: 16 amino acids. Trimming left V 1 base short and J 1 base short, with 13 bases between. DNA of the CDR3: TGCGCCAGCAGCCAAGGCTTGGGAAAGGTCCAAGAGACCCAGTACTTC. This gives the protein CASSQGLGKVQETQYF.

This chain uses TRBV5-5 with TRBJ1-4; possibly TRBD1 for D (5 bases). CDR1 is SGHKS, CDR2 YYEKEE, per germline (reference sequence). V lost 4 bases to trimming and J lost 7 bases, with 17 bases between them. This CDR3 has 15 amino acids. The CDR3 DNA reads TGTGCCAGCAGCGGGGCGTGGGAGGTCGGTGAAAAACTGTTTTTT. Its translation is CASSGAWEVGEKLFF.

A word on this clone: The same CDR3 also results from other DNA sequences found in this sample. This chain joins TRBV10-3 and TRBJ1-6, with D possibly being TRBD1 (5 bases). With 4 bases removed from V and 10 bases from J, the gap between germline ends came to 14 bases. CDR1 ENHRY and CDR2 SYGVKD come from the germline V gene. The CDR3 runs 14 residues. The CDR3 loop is CAISVGQGGSPLHF. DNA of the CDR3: TGTGCCATCAGTGTCGGGCAGGGCGGATCACCCCTCCACTTT.

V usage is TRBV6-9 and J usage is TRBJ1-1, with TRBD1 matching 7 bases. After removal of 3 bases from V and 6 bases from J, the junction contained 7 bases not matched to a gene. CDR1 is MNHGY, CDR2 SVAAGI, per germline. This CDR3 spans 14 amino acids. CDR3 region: CASSYFGTEAEAFF. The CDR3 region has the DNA TGTGCCAGCAGTTACTTCGGGACAGAAGCTGAAGCTTTCTTT.

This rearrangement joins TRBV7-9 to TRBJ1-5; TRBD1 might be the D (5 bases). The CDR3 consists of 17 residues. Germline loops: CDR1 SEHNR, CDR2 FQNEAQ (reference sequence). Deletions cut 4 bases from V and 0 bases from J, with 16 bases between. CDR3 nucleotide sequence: TGTGCCAGCAGCTCGGGACGGGAGGACGGTAGCAATCAGCCCCAGCATTTT. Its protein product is CASSSGREDGSNQPQHF.

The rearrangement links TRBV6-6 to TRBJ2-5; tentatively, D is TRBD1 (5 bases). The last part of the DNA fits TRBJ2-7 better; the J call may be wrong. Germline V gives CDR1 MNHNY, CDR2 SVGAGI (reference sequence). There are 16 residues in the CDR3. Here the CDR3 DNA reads TGTGCCAGCAGTTACTCGAGGTCAGGGATCGGCTACGAGCAGTACTTC. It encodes CASSYSRSGIGYEQYF.